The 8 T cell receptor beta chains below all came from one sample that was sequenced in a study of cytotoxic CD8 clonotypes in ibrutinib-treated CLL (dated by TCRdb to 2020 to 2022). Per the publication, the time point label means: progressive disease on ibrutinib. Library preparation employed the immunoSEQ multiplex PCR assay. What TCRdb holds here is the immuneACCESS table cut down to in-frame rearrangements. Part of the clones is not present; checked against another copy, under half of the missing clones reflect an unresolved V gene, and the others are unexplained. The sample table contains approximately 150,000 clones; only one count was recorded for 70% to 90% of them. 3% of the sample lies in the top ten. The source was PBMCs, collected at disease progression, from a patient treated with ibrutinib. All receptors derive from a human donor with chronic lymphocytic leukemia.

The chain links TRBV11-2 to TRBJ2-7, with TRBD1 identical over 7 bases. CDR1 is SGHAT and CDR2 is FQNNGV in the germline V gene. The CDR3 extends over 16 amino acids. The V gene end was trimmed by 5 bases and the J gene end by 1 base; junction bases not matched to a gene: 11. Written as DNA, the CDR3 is TGTGCCAGCAGCCCCCGGACAGGAGCAGGATCCTACGAGCAGTACTTC. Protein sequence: CASSPRTGAGSYEQYF. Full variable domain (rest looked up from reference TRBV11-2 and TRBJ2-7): EAGVAQSPRYKIIEKRQSVAFWCNPISGHATLYWYQQILGQGPKLLIQFQNNGVVDDSQLPKDRFSAERLKGVDSTLKIQPAKLEDSAVYLCASSPRTGAGSYEQYFGPGTRLTVT.

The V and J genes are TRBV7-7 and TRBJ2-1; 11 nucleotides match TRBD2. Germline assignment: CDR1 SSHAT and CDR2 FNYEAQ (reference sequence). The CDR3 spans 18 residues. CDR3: CASAPGLAADRSYNEQFF. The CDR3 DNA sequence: TGTGCTAGCGCCCCGGGACTAGCGGCCGATCGCTCCTACAATGAGCAGTTCTTC.

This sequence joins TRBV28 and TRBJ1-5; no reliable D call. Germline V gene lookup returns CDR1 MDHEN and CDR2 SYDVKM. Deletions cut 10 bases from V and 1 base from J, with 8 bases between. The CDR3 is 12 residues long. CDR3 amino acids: CAIGRSNQPQHF. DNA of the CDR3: TGTGCCATCGGACGGAGCAATCAGCCCCAGCATTTT. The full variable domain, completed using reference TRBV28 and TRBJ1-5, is DVKVTQSSRYLVKRTGEKVFLECVQDMDHENMFWYRQDPGLGLRLIYFSYDVKMKEKGDIPEGYSVSREKKERFSLILESASTNQTSMYLCAIGRSNQPQHFGDGTRLSIL.

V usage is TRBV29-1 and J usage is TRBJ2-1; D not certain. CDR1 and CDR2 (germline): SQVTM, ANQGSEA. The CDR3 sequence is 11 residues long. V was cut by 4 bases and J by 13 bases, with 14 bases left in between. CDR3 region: CSVVPATRQFF. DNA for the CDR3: TGCAGCGTTGTACCAGCGACTCGCCAGTTCTTC.

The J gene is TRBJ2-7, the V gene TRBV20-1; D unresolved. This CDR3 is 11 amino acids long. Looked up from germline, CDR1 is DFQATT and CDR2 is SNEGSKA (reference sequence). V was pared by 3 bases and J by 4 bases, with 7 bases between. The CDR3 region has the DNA TGCAGTGCTAGTCGTACATACGAGCAGTACTTC. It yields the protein CSASRTYEQYF.

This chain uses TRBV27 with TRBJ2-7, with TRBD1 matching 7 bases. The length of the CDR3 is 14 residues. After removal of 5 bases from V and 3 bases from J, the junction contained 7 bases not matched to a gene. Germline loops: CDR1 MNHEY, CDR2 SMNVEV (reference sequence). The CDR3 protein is CASSPWDRHYEQYF. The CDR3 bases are TGTGCCAGCAGTCCCTGGGACAGACACTACGAGCAGTACTTC.

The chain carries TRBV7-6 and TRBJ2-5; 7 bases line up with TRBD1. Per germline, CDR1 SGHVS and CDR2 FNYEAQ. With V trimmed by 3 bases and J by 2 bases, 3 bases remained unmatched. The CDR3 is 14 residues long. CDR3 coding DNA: TGTGCCAGCAGCTTGTCGGGACAGCAAGAGACCCAGTACTTC. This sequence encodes CASSLSGQQETQYF.

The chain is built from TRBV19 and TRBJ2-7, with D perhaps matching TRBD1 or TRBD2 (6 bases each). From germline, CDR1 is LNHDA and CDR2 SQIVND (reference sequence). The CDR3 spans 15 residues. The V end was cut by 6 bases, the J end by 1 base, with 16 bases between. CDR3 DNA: TGTGCCAGTAGCGCGGGACACGAACGTTCCTACGAGCAGTACTTC. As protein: CASSAGHERSYEQYF.